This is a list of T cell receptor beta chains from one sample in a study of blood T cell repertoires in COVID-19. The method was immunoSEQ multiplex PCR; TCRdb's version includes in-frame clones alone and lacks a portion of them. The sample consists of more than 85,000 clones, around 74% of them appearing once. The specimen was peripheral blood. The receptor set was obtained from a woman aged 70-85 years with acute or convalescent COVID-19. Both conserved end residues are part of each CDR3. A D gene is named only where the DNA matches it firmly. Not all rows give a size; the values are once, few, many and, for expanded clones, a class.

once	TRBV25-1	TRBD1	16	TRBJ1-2	CASSESGTGPLRGYTF	TGTGCCAGCAGTGAATCGGGGACAGGGCCTTTGAGAGGCTACACCTTC
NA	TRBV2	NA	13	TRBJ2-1	CASSQDRYNEQFF	TGTGCCAGCAGTCAAGACAGGTACAATGAGCAGTTCTTC
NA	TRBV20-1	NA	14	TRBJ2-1	CSASEGSSYNEQFF	TGCAGTGCTAGTGAGGGGAGTTCGTACAATGAGCAGTTCTTC
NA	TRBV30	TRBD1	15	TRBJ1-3	CAWSVKGASGNTIYF	TGTGCCTGGAGTGTTAAGGGGGCGAGTGGAAACACCATATATTTT
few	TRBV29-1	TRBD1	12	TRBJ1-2	CSVGDRGNGYTF	TGCAGCGTTGGAGACAGGGGGAATGGCTACACCTTC
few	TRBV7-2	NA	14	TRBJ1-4	CASSLLTRREKLFF	TGTGCCAGCAGCTTACTGACTCGGCGTGAAAAACTGTTTTTT
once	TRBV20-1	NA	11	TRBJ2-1	CSAKRNNEQFF	TGCAGTGCTAAGAGAAACAATGAGCAGTTCTTC
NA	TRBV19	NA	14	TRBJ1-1	CASSPPTMNTEAFF	TGTGCCAGTAGTCCCCCGACAATGAACACTGAAGCTTTCTTT
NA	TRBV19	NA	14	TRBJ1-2	CATNGAGGIYGYTF	TGTGCCACCAATGGCGCGGGGGGAATTTATGGCTACACCTTC
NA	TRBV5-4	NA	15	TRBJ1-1	CASSHRRGINTEAFF	TGTGCCAGCAGCCACCGTCGGGGGATAAACACTGAAGCTTTCTTT
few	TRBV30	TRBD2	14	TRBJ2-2	CAWRQRGPTGELFF	TGTGCCTGGAGACAGCGGGGGCCCACCGGGGAGCTGTTTTTT
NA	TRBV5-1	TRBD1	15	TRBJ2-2	CASSSQGASTGELFF	TGCGCCAGCAGCTCCCAGGGGGCGAGCACCGGGGAGCTGTTTTTT
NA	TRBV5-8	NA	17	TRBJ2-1	CASSLSAGPIAYNEQFF	TGTGCCAGCAGCCTATCGGCAGGGCCAATAGCCTACAATGAGCAGTTCTTC
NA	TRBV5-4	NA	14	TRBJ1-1	CASSLVTGKAEAFF	TGTGCCAGCAGCTTGGTTACAGGGAAAGCTGAAGCTTTCTTT
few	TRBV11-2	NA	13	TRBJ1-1	CASSSDRVTEAFF	TGTGCCAGCAGCTCCGACAGAGTCACTGAAGCTTTCTTT
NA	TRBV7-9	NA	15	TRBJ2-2	CASSSIGANTGELFF	TGTGCCAGCAGCTCGATCGGGGCGAACACCGGGGAGCTGTTTTTT
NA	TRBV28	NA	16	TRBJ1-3	CASSFRGKESGNTIYF	TGTGCCAGCAGTTTCCGGGGGAAAGAGTCCGGAAACACCATATATTTT
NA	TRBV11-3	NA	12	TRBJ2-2	CASSPPAGELFF	TGTGCCAGCAGCCCCCCCGCCGGGGAGCTGTTTTTT
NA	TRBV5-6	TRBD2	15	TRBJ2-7	CASSPGLAGAYEQYF	TGTGCCAGCAGCCCCGGCCTAGCGGGGGCCTACGAGCAGTACTTC